A selection of T cell receptor beta chains follows, all from one sample in a study of human T cells and chemical hapten exposure. TCRdb re-called the RACE reads with MiXCR, one entry per CDR3 protein. The table records about 45,000 distinct CDR3 sequences, 3.7% of them present only once. Input material: whole blood. The source is a human donor in good health. Some clones in this sample may be carry-over from other donors' samples. The CDR3 runs from the conserved cysteine through the conserved F or W. A D gene is named only where the DNA matches it firmly. Size values are once, few and many counts, or a class for expanded clones, and some rows have none.

abundance	j_gene	len	d_gene	v_gene	CDR3aa	CDR3nt
many	TRBJ2-5	14	TRBD1	TRBV29-1	CSVRDSERKETQYF	TGCAGCGTCCGGGACAGCGAAAGGAAGGAGACCCAGTACTTC
many	TRBJ2-1	13	NA	TRBV28	CVIRGVSDIEQFF	TGTGTAATACGTGGGGTTTCAGATATTGAGCAGTTCTTC
many	TRBJ2-3	16	NA	TRBV9	CASSPRKLAAVDTQYF	TGTGCCAGCAGCCCTCGTAAATTAGCGGCGGTAGATACGCAGTATTTT
many	TRBJ2-3	15	TRBD2	TRBV15	CATSYEAGGTDTQYF	TGTGCCACCAGTTACGAAGCGGGGGGCACAGATACGCAGTATTTT
NA	TRBJ1-3	14	NA	TRBV2	CASSEDRSGNTIYF	TGTGCCAGCAGTGAAGACCGCTCTGGAAACACCATATATTTT
few	TRBJ1-2	16	TRBD1	TRBV5-1	CASSPTSGTGNYGYTF	TGCGCCAGCAGCCCAACGTCCGGGACAGGGAACTATGGCTACACCTTC
many	TRBJ2-5	15	TRBD1	TRBV29-1	CSVGEGGVGRETQYF	TGCAGCGTTGGTGAAGGGGGCGTTGGTAGGGAGACCCAGTACTTC
NA	TRBJ2-2	14	NA	TRBV20-1	CSAARYSGTGELFF	TGCAGTGCCGCGCGGTATAGTGGAACCGGGGAGCTGTTTTTT
many	TRBJ1-4	16	NA	TRBV28	CASRALRKGTNEKLFF	TGTGCCAGCAGGGCTCTTAGGAAGGGAACTAATGAAAAACTGTTTTTT
NA	TRBJ2-3	14	NA	TRBV29-1	CSAQTDRGTDTQYF	TGCAGCGCCCAGACAGACAGAGGCACAGATACGCAGTATTTT
few	TRBJ2-4	16	NA	TRBV28	CASRTGRAEAKNIQYF	TGTGCCAGCAGGACGGGGCGAGCGGAAGCCAAAAACATTCAGTACTTC
NA	TRBJ2-2	16	NA	TRBV6-1	CASSVPEGGDTGELFF	TGTGCCAGCAGTGTCCCAGAGGGGGGGGACACCGGGGAGCTGTTTTTT
many	TRBJ1-2	12	NA	TRBV29-1	CSVDPGDYGYTF	TGCAGCGTTGACCCAGGGGACTATGGCTACACCTTC
many	TRBJ2-3	14	TRBD2	TRBV4-1	CATRLAGSTDTQYF	TGCGCCACCAGACTAGCGGGATCGACAGATACGCAGTATTTT
many	TRBJ2-1	14	TRBD2	TRBV20-1	CSASRTSGPNEQFF	TGCAGTGCTAGCCGGACTAGCGGGCCCAATGAGCAGTTCTTC
many	TRBJ2-4	14	NA	TRBV7-6	CASSLGPGKNIQYF	TGTGCCAGCAGCTTAGGACCAGGGAAAAACATTCAGTACTTC
few	TRBJ2-7	10	NA	TRBV20-1	CSASTRTQYF	TGCAGTGCTAGCACTAGGACTCAGTACTTC
many	TRBJ2-7	12	NA	TRBV29-1	CSVEDLSYEQYF	TGCAGCGTTGAAGATCTCTCCTACGAGCAGTACTTC
few	TRBJ2-7	13	TRBD2	TRBV27	CASRLRGRDEQYF	TGTGCCAGCAGACTACGAGGGAGGGACGAGCAGTACTTC